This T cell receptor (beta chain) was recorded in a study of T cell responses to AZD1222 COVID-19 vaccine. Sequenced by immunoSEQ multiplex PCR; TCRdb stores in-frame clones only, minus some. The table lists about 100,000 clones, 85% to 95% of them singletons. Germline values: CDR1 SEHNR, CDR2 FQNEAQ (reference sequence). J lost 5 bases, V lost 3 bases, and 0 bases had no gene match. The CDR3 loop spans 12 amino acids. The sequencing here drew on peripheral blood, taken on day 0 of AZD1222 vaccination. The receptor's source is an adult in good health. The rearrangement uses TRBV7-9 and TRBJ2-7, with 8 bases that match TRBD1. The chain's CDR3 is CASSLTGDEQYF. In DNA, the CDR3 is TGTGCCAGCAGCTTGACAGGGGACGAGCAGTACTTC.